The clone carrying this T cell receptor (beta chain) was seen a handful of times. Antigen: not known. The data are from a study of naive and memory T cell subsets. Study-wide points: Naive and memory repertoire findings lacked a ground truth for validation.

The beta constant-region primer was an equimolar mix of two oligonucleotides covering TRBC1 and TRBC2. The cDNA 3' end received a ligated single-stranded oligonucleotide carrying the SP2 primer and a 12-nucleotide UMI. TCRdb re-derived calls from the UMI-ligation and nested PCR reads in MiXCR, one entry per CDR3 protein. The data show roughly 91,000 distinct CDR3 sequences, 13% seen once. Germline V gene sequence: CDR1 SQVTM, CDR2 ANQGSEA. V dropped 4 bases and J dropped 3 bases, with 9 bases sitting between them. This CDR3 region has 12 residues. Sequencing was done on a sample of central memory CD4+ T cells from blood. The receptor's source is a human donor in good health. The V call is TRBV29-1, the J call TRBJ2-5; perhaps TRBD2 as D (5 bases). The CDR3, as DNA: TGCAGCGTTGCCCCCGGGGAAGAGACCCAGTACTTC. This translates into CSVAPGEETQYF.